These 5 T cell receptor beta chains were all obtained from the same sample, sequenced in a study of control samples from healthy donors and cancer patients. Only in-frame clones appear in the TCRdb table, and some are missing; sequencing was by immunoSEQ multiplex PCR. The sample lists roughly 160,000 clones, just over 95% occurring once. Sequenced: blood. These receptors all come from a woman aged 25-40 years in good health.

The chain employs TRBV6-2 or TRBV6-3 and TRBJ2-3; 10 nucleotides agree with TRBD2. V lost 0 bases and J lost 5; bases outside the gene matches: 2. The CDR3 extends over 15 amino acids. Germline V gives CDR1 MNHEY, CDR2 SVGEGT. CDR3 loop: CASSYSTSGVDTQYF. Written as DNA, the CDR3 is TGTGCCAGCAGTTACTCTACTAGCGGGGTAGATACGCAGTATTTT.

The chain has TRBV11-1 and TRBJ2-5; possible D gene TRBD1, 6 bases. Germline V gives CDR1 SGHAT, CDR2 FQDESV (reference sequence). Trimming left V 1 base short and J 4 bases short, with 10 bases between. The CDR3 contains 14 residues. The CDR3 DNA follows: TGTGCCAGCAGCTTAGGATTGGGGGCAGAGACCCAGTACTTC. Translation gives CASSLGLGAETQYF.

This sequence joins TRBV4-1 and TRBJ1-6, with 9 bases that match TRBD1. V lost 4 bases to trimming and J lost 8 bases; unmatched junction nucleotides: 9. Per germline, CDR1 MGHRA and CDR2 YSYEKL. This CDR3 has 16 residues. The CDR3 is CASSRILTGGDSPLHF. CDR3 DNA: TGCGCCAGCAGCCGCATACTGACAGGGGGGGATTCACCCCTCCACTTT.

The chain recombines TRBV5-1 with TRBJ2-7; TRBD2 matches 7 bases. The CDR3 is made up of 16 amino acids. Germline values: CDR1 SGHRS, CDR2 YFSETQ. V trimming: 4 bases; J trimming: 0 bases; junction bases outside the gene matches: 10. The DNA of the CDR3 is TGCGCCAGCAGCAGCCGGTCTAGCGGCCTCTCCTACGAGCAGTACTTC. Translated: CASSSRSSGLSYEQYF. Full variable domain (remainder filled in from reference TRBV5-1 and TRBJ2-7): KAGVTQTPRYLIKTRGQQVTLSCSPISGHRSVSWYQQTPGQGLQFLFEYFSETQRNKGNFPGRFSGRQFSNSRSEMNVSTLELGDSALYLCASSSRSSGLSYEQYFGPGTRLTVT.

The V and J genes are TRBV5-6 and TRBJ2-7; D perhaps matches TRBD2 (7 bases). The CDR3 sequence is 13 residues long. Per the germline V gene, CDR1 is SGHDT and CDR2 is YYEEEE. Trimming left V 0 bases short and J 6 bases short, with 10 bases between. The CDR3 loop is CASSLDRGGEQYF. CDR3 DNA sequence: TGTGCCAGCAGCTTGGATAGGGGGGGCGAGCAGTACTTC. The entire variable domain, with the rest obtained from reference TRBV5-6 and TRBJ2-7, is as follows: DAGVTQSPTHLIKTRGQQVTLRCSPKSGHDTVSWYQQALGQGPQFIFQYYEEEERQRGNFPDRFSGHQFPNYSSELNVNALLLGDSALYLCASSLDRGGEQYFGPGTRLTVT.